The TCR beta chain under discussion was sequenced for a study of cytomegalovirus exposure and HLA in healthy donors. Both 60 Vbeta primers and 13 Jbeta primers went into the PCR. Sequencing was performed with immunoSEQ multiplex PCR; in TCRdb, only in-frame clones are kept and a portion is missing. The sample has 130,000 or so clones, about 78% seen once. This clone was detected only a few times. Per the germline V gene, CDR1 is LGHNA and CDR2 is YSLEER. The V end was cut by 0 bases, the J end by 3 bases, with 5 bases between. The CDR3 has 13 residues. The chain recombines TRBV4-3 with TRBJ1-2, with D hard to call. The receptor's source is a man between 45 and 60 years old in good health and CMV-seropositive. Sequencing used PBMCs. This CDR3 reads CASSQEEDYGYTF. In nucleotides, the CDR3 is TGCGCCAGCAGCCAAGAGGAGGACTATGGCTACACCTTC.